This TCR beta chain was sequenced for a study of blood T cell repertoires in COVID-19 (dated by TCRdb to about 2020). With regard to the full study: Collaborator samples came from the United States, Italy and Spain and covered acute and convalescent phases of COVID-19. The prospective study material was composed of cDNA or gDNA derived from T cells, B-cell-depleted T cells, or PBMCs. Deeply sampled blood TCRbeta repertoires from subjects exposed to, actively infected with, or recovered from COVID-19 were included in the dataset. A freely available public database, intended as a resource for researchers studying the immune response to SARS-CoV-2, is where the repertoires were released. Samples came from the ongoing ImmuneRACE study (first 160 participants) plus 1,254 subjects from 6 global collaborators. The sample metadata nearly always contained a de-identified subject ID, COVID-19 status, age in years and sex. Where available, HLA class I and class II types were obtained from metadata supplied by the sample provider rather than from assay-based typing.

Each collaborating institution followed its own protocols to collect whole blood in K2EDTA tubes. For TCRbeta analysis, collaborators shipped samples in one of three forms: frozen whole blood, isolated PBMCs, or DNA extracted from either of those sample types. The germline V gene sets CDR1 to SGHTA and CDR2 to FQGNSA. V is pared back by 1 base and J by 2 bases, with 17 bases lying between the germline termini. The CDR3 holds 17 amino acids from the cysteine to the phenylalanine. Only the CDR3 region is kept as DNA, spanning 51 bases read in frame from base 1. As regards this clone: The antigen it recognizes is unknown. One base away there is no much larger clone; base qualities are not given.

TCRbeta CDR3 regions were amplified from genomic DNA using the immunoSEQ Assay, a bias-controlled multiplex PCR. Per the authors' processing: Within the assay, amplification of reference gene primers was used to estimate how many nucleated cells each sample contained. Sequence reads were collapsed and filtered to measure the absolute abundance of every unique TCRbeta CDR3 rearrangement. For each sample, productive Simpson clonality was calculated by taking the square root of Simpson's diversity index across productive rearrangements. TCRdb re-hosts the immuneACCESS table, in-frame sequences only. Its copies lack some clones; in the studies checked, an unresolved V gene accounts for under half of them, and the cause for the rest is not known. The V and J calls and clone size come from that table; D and trimming were worked out from the DNA. The sample table holds under 150,000 clones, of which approximately 90% were seen once. Of the sample, roughly 2% is held by the ten largest clones.

Study-level results and caveats: Clinical and demographic metadata were provided uncurated, with the amount varying by source and participant.

Source material: peripheral blood. The clonotype originates from a human donor with active COVID-19. The donor label of this sample is uncertain. Recombination connected TRBV7-2 to TRBJ1-2, with no D gene named confidently. The sequenced DNA is TGTGCCAGCAGCTTAGATTCAACGGGATCTCCAAACTATGGCTACACCTTC. It is translated as CASSLDSTGSPNYGYTF.